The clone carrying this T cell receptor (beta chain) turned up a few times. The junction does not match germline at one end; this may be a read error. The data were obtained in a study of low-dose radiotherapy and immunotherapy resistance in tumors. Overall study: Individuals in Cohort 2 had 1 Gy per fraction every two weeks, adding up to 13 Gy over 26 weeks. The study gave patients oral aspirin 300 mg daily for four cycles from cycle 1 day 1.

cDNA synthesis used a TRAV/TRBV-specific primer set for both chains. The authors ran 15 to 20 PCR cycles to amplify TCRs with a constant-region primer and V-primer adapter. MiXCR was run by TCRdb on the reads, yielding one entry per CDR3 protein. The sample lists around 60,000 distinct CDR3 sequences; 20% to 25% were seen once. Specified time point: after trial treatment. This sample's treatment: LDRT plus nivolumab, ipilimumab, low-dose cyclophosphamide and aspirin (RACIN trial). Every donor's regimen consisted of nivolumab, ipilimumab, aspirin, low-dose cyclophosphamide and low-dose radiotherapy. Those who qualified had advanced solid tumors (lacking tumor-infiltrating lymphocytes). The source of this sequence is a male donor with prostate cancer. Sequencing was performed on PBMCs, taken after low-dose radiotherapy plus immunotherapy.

The CDR3 DNA reads TGTGCCAGCGGCTTAGTCAGCGGGGGGGTTGGGGCCTACGAGCAGTACTTC. As protein: CASGLVSGGVGAYEQYF. The chain employs TRBV7-9 and TRBJ2-7; TRBD2 matches 10 bases. The CDR3 length is 17 residues. Looked up from germline, CDR1 is SEHNR and CDR2 is FQNEAQ (reference sequence).